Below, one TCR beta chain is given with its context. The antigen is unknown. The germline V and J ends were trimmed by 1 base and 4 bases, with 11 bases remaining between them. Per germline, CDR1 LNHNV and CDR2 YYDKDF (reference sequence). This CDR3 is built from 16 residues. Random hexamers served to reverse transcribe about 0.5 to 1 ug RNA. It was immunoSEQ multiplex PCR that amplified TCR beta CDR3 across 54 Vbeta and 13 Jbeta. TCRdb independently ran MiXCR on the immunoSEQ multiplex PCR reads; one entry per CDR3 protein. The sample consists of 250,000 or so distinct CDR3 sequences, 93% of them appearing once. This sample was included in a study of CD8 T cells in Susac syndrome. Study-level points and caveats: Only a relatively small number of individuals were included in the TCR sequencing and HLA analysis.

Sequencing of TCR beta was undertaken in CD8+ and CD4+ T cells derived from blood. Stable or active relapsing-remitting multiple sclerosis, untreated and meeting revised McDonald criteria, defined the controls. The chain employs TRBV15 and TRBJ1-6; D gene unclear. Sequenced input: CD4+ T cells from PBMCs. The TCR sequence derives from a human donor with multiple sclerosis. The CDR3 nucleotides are TGTGCCACCAGCAGAGCCCCCGCGGGATATAATTCACCCCTCCACTTT. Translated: CATSRAPAGYNSPLHF. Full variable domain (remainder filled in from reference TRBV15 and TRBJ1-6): DAMVIQNPRYQVTQFGKPVTLSCSQTLNHNVMYWYQQKSSQAPKLLFHYYDKDFNNEADTPDNFQSRRPNTSFCFLDIRSPGLGDTAMYLCATSRAPAGYNSPLHFGNGTRLTVT.